Each of the 10 T cell receptor beta chains below was sequenced from the same sample in a study of post-analysis software for immune sequencing data. The antigens of these receptors remain unknown. Study-level points and caveats: Compared with controls, patients had more of five or six TRBV segments, including TRBV5-6, TRBV5-1 and TRBV20-1.

Included in the TCR beta cDNA libraries were unique molecular identifiers. From the PCR reads, TCRdb called clonotypes with MiXCR, one entry per CDR3 protein. The data hold 550,000 to 700,000 distinct CDR3 sequences, with around 44% observed a single time. Sequenced sample: blood. The receptors originated from a girl aged 10 to 17 with multiple sclerosis.

The chain employs TRBV12-3 or TRBV12-4 and TRBJ2-5; D perhaps matches TRBD2 (6 bases). The CDR3 totals 14 residues. The ends were cut back, 2 bases at V and 5 bases at J, with 12 bases in the middle. The CDR3 loop reads CASSLSSGRETQYF. DNA of the CDR3: TGTGCCAGCAGTTTATCCTCGGGGAGGGAGACCCAGTACTTC.

This clonotype has a handful of counts. The V and J genes are TRBV9 and TRBJ2-3; D gene uncertain. Trimming left V 4 bases short and J 2 bases short, with 11 bases between. The CDR3 covers 14 residues. Germline lookup yields CDR1 SGDLS and CDR2 YYNGEE. CDR3 DNA: TGTGCCAGCAGCCCCGTTGGGTCCACAGATACGCAGTATTTT. Its translation: CASSPVGSTDTQYF.

The sample holds a few counts of this clonotype. The chain links TRBV6-6 to TRBJ2-5; D is unclear. The CDR3 sequence is 14 residues long. CDR1 is MNHNY, CDR2 SVGAGI, per germline (reference sequence). Trimming left V 2 bases short and J 1 base short, with 8 bases between. This CDR3 reads CASSYTSFQETQYF. Written as DNA, the CDR3 is TGTGCCAGCAGTTACACCAGTTTCCAAGAGACCCAGTACTTC.

The chain uses TRBV12-3 or TRBV12-4 and TRBJ1-4, with D possibly being TRBD1 (5 bases). V was shortened by 4 bases and J by 10 bases, with 16 bases between the two germline ends. The CDR3 is made up of 14 amino acids. CDR3 region: CASSSDMEGLKLFF. CDR3 sequence (DNA): TGTGCCAGCAGTTCTGACATGGAGGGGCTAAAACTGTTTTTT.

This clonotype was picked up a small number of times. The V gene is TRBV6-2 or TRBV6-3, the J gene TRBJ2-7, with D perhaps TRBD2 (6 bases). The CDR3 spans 15 residues. Germline assignment: CDR1 MNHEY and CDR2 SVGEGT. Trimming removed 5 bases at V and 4 bases at J, with 18 bases between. This CDR3 is CASSRWSGGIYEQYF. CDR3 bases: TGTGCCAGCAGTAGGTGGTCTGGGGGGATATACGAGCAGTACTTC.

The chain is built from TRBV10-2 and TRBJ2-4; no clear D gene. The CDR3 contains 16 residues. The germline gives CDR1 WSHSY, CDR2 SAAADI. V lost 0 bases and J lost 2, with 11 bases in between. DNA of the CDR3: TGCGCCAGCAGTGAGTCGAGTGGTTTCTCCAAAAACATTCAGTACTTC. It is translated as CASSESSGFSKNIQYF.

This clonotype appeared a few times. J is TRBJ2-1 and V is TRBV12-3 or TRBV12-4; D is ambiguous. CDR3 length: 15 amino acids. V shed 2 bases and J shed 0 bases, with 8 bases lying between them. Written as DNA, the CDR3 is TGTGCCAGCAGTTTAAGGTTGAGCTCCTACAATGAGCAGTTCTTC. This translates into CASSLRLSSYNEQFF.

This sequence joins TRBV6-5 and TRBJ2-7; TRBD2 is a possible D gene (6 bases). CDR3 length: 13 amino acids. Germline CDR1 is MNHEY and CDR2 is SVGAGI. V was shortened by 9 bases and J by 3 bases, with 15 bases between the two germline ends. CDR3 nucleotide sequence: TGTGCCAGTGTGCGGGATATCGGCTACGAGCAGTACTTC. Protein product: CASVRDIGYEQYF.

This clonotype was counted a few times. The V gene is TRBV7-2, the J gene TRBJ1-2; TRBD1 is a possible D gene (5 bases). Germline V gives CDR1 SGHTA, CDR2 FQGNSA. The CDR3 extends over 13 amino acids. V lost 3 bases and J 6 bases, leaving 11 bases between the germline ends. The CDR3 spells CASSFQLQDGYTF. DNA for the CDR3: TGTGCCAGCAGCTTTCAATTACAGGATGGCTACACCTTC.

The V gene is TRBV7-2, the J gene TRBJ2-5; D is possibly TRBD1 (6 bases). The CDR3 extends over 16 amino acids. Germline V gives CDR1 SGHTA, CDR2 FQGNSA. V gave up 3 bases and J gave up 5 bases, with 19 bases separating them. The CDR3 DNA follows: TGTGCCAGCAGCTTGCGGCAGGGGACCCACCCGGAGACCCAGTACTTC. Amino acid sequence: CASSLRQGTHPETQYF.